This T cell receptor beta chain is drawn from a study of CD8 T cells in ankylosing spondylitis. Findings and caveats of the study: A motif of 7 to 9 highly homologous TCR beta variants was seen as apparently characteristic of ankylosing spondylitis blood. In peripheral blood, disease-linked CD8+ clones occurred at relatively low frequencies.

V lost 2 bases and J 5 bases, leaving 10 bases between the germline ends. The length of the CDR3 is 13 residues. The sample holds many counts of this clonotype. Its antigen is as yet unknown. Researchers built TCR beta libraries using quantitative 5'-RACE with molecular barcodes. A single record per CDR3 protein comes from TCRdb applying MiXCR to the 5' RACE reads. The table includes roughly 670,000 distinct CDR3 sequences, roughly 19% detected once. The sequenced sample consisted of blood, either unsorted or a sorted T cell fraction (not recorded which). This TCR derives from a male donor with ankylosing spondylitis. The gene calls are TRBV12-3 or TRBV12-4 and TRBJ2-7; D uncertain. CDR3 nucleotide sequence: TGTGCCAGCAGTTTAATCTTCAGTGACGAGCAGTACTTC. Translating gives CASSLIFSDEQYF.